The 21 T cell receptor beta chains below all came from one sample that was sequenced in a study of identical twins. TCRdb independently ran MiXCR on the 5' RACE reads; one entry per CDR3 protein. In the table there are around 290,000 distinct CDR3 sequences, roughly 9.8% of which are singletons. This same sample was also part of a study on yellow fever vaccine responses in identical twins.

Sequences were obtained from CD8+ T cells sorted from blood. The receptors originated from a woman aged 18-35 years in good health.

This clonotype was seen repeatedly, ten times or more. The J gene is TRBJ2-6, the V gene TRBV4-3; TRBD1 matches at 7 bases. V lost 3 bases to trimming and J lost 0 bases; unmatched junction nucleotides: 2. The CDR3 has 16 amino acids. CDR1 and CDR2 (germline): LGHNA, YSLEER. The DNA of the CDR3 is TGCGCCAGCAGCCAGAACAGGGGCTCTGGGGCCAACGTCCTGACTTTC. Protein sequence: CASSQNRGSGANVLTF.

This clonotype was picked up a small number of times. The chain links TRBV28 to TRBJ2-6; D is undetermined. The CDR3 sequence is 16 residues long. CDR1 is MDHEN, CDR2 SYDVKM, per germline. V was pared by 7 bases and J by 4 bases, with 17 bases between. In DNA form, the CDR3 reads TGTGCCAGCACCGCCCATGAAGATCTGGGGGCCAACGTCCTGACTTTC. This translates into CASTAHEDLGANVLTF.

This clonotype appeared many times. V is TRBV4-3 and J is TRBJ2-1; 8 nucleotides match TRBD2. CDR3 length equals 15 residues. Trimming cost V 4 bases and J 16 bases; bases outside gene matches: 18. Germline V CDR1 and CDR2: LGHNA, YSLEER. In DNA form, the CDR3 reads TGCGCCAGCAGCCCTAAGGGCCAGAGTCACGGGGGGGTCTTCTTC. It translates to CASSPKGQSHGGVFF.

This clonotype came up many times. This chain uses TRBV28 with TRBJ2-3; 12 bases line up with TRBD2. Germline trimming cut 3 bases from V and 6 bases from J; bases unmatched to any gene: 7. Germline V gene data show CDR1 as MDHEN and CDR2 as SYDVKM. The CDR3 consists of 16 residues. The CDR3 DNA is TGTGCCAGCAGTTTCCCTAGCGGGAGGGCCAGGGATACGCAGTATTTT. Its protein product is CASSFPSGRARDTQYF.

CDR3 amino acids: CATGRGTARNTIYF. Here the CDR3 DNA reads TGTGCCACCGGGAGAGGGACAGCGAGAAACACCATATATTTT. This chain connects TRBV28 to TRBJ1-3, with TRBD1 matching over 7 bases. The V and J ends lost 10 bases and 5 bases, in that order; junction bases with no gene match: 11. The V gene's germline CDR1 is MDHEN and CDR2 SYDVKM. CDR3 length: 14 residues.

This chain links TRBV28 with TRBJ2-3, with 8 bases that match TRBD1. V was pared by 2 bases and J by 4 bases, with 8 bases of the junction left unmatched. The germline V gene has CDR1 MDHEN and CDR2 SYDVKM. The CDR3 length is 16 residues. Here the CDR3 reads CASSLVTGEASDTQYF. The CDR3 bases are TGTGCCAGCAGTTTAGTGACAGGGGAGGCTTCAGATACGCAGTATTTT.

The J gene is TRBJ1-3, the V gene TRBV20-1; TRBD1 agrees at 7 bases. Germline V gives CDR1 DFQATT, CDR2 SNEGSKA (reference sequence). The CDR3 runs to 13 residues. The V and J ends lost 4 bases and 4 bases, in that order; junction bases with no gene match: 4. The CDR3: CSAMGQLGNTIYF. The CDR3 bases are TGCAGTGCTATGGGACAGTTGGGAAACACCATATATTTT.

This clonotype was seen ten or more times. This rearrangement joins TRBV9 to TRBJ2-1; D is unclear. The V end was cut by 0 bases, the J end by 4 bases, with 11 bases between. The CDR3 length is 15 residues. From germline, CDR1 is SGDLS and CDR2 YYNGEE. Written as DNA, the CDR3 is TGTGCCAGCAGCGTAGAGATGGGGTCTTACAATGAGCAGTTCTTC. Encoded protein: CASSVEMGSYNEQFF.

In its sample, this clonotype was seen a few times. The rearrangement joins TRBV20-1 to TRBJ2-5; D unclear. In germline, CDR1 is DFQATT, CDR2 SNEGSKA (reference sequence). V was trimmed by 4 bases and J by 2 bases, leaving 17 bases between them. The CDR3 spans 15 residues. The CDR3 spells CSAILPGQLQETQYF. DNA of the CDR3: TGCAGTGCTATCCTGCCTGGGCAGCTTCAAGAGACCCAGTACTTC.

The chain links TRBV25-1 to TRBJ2-3, with D possibly being TRBD2 (6 bases). Germline CDR1 is MGHDK and CDR2 is SYGVNS. Deletions cut 10 bases from V and 2 bases from J, with 19 bases between. CDR3 size: 15 residues. DNA for the CDR3: TGTGCCATTTCAAACGGGAGAGCATTCACAGATACGCAGTATTTT. Translation: CAISNGRAFTDTQYF.

The CDR3 sequence: CASSVGSSYNSPLHF. Written as DNA, the CDR3 is TGTGCCAGCAGCGTAGGGTCTTCCTATAATTCACCCCTCCACTTT. The chain carries TRBV9 and TRBJ1-6; no reliable D call. The CDR3 covers 15 residues. Per the germline V gene, CDR1 is SGDLS and CDR2 is YYNGEE. Trimming pared 0 bases from V and 1 base from J, leaving 5 bases between.

J is TRBJ2-1 and V is TRBV20-1, with 10 nucleotides matching TRBD2. The V and J ends lost 1 base and 4 bases, in that order; junction bases with no gene match: 10. Germline V gene data show CDR1 as DFQATT and CDR2 as SNEGSKA (reference sequence). The CDR3 sequence is 17 residues long. The chain's CDR3 is CSARVHLTSGSYNEQFF. The DNA for the CDR3 is TGCAGTGCTAGAGTCCACTTGACTAGCGGGTCTTACAATGAGCAGTTCTTC.

In its sample, this clonotype was seen many times. The V gene is TRBV12-3 or TRBV12-4, the J gene TRBJ2-7, with D unclear. Deletions cut 0 bases from V and 4 bases from J, with 4 bases between. The CDR3 is 12 residues long. The CDR3 nucleotides read TGTGCCAGCAGTTTAGCCGTATACGAGCAGTACTTC. It translates to CASSLAVYEQYF.

This clonotype was observed a few times. The chain employs TRBV7-3 and TRBJ2-3; D may be TRBD1 or TRBD2 (6 bases each). Trimming left V 5 bases short and J 4 bases short, with 13 bases between. Germline loops: CDR1 SGHTA, CDR2 FQGTGA. The CDR3 spans 14 residues. In nucleotides, the CDR3 is TGTGCCAGCAGCCTCATAGGGGGGTCAGATACGCAGTATTTT. Residues: CASSLIGGSDTQYF.

CDR3 bases: TGCAGTGCTAGAGTTTCGCCGGAGGAAGAGCAGTTCTTC. It specifies CSARVSPEEEQFF. The V gene is TRBV20-1, the J gene TRBJ2-1; D perhaps matches TRBD2 (5 bases). The CDR3 sequence is 13 residues long. Germline loops: CDR1 DFQATT, CDR2 SNEGSKA (reference sequence). V lost 1 base, J lost 10 bases, and 14 bases lay in between.

This clonotype was counted ten times or more. V and J are TRBV28 and TRBJ2-7; D might be TRBD1 (6 bases). The V gene lost 5 bases and the J gene lost 3 bases, with 17 bases spanning the gap. This CDR3 region has 15 residues. Germline loops: CDR1 MDHEN, CDR2 SYDVKM. The CDR3 loop reads CASSADRSPFYEQYF. The CDR3 DNA follows: TGTGCCAGCAGTGCTGACAGGTCACCCTTCTACGAGCAGTACTTC.

This clonotype appeared many times. This chain uses TRBV29-1 with TRBJ1-1, with D perhaps matching TRBD1 (5 bases). V was shortened by 7 bases and J by 3 bases, with 9 bases between the two germline ends. The CDR3 sequence is 11 residues long. Per the germline V gene, CDR1 is SQVTM and CDR2 is ANQGSEA. The CDR3 DNA sequence: TGCAGCGGCAGGGATTACACTGAAGCTTTCTTT. It is translated as CSGRDYTEAFF.

This clonotype has a count of ten or more. V gene TRBV12-3 or TRBV12-4 combines with J gene TRBJ2-3, with 8 bases matching TRBD2. V trimming: 5 bases; J trimming: 8 bases; junction bases outside the gene matches: 12. The CDR3 has 15 amino acids. CDR3 DNA sequence: TGTGCCAGCAGTCCGGGGGGGAGGTCGTCGAGTACGCAGTATTTT. This sequence encodes CASSPGGRSSSTQYF.

This clonotype was seen only a few times. The chain links TRBV20-1 to TRBJ1-1; the match to TRBD1 covers 7 bases. Trimming took 0 bases from V and 6 from J; bases not matched to a gene: 7. This CDR3 spans 14 amino acids. Looked up from germline, CDR1 is DFQATT and CDR2 is SNEGSKA (reference sequence). The CDR3 DNA follows: TGCAGTGCTAGAGAATGGGCAGGGGGGCCTGAAGCTTTCTTT. This sequence encodes CSAREWAGGPEAFF.

This clonotype was seen repeatedly, ten times or more. The chain has TRBV7-6 and TRBJ1-2, with D perhaps matching TRBD1 (5 bases). CDR3 length: 13 residues. V shed 5 bases and J shed 2 bases, with 9 bases lying between them. Germline V gene sequence: CDR1 SGHVS, CDR2 FNYEAQ. CDR3 residues: CASSGDGNYGYTF. CDR3 nucleotide sequence: TGTGCCAGCAGCGGGGACGGGAACTATGGCTACACCTTC.

This clonotype was seen at least ten times. The V gene is TRBV18, the J gene TRBJ2-1; possibly TRBD1 for D (6 bases). The germline CDR1 and CDR2 sequences are KGHSH and LQKENI. This CDR3 has 18 residues. Trimming pared 3 bases from V and 1 base from J, leaving 19 bases between. CDR3 region: CASSPIPGQTLSYNEQFF. CDR3 nucleotides: TGTGCCAGCTCACCTATCCCGGGACAAACTTTATCCTACAATGAGCAGTTCTTC.